This entry lists 18 T cell receptor beta chains sequenced from one sample in a study of T cell repertoires in ileal Crohn's disease. The time point was: inflamed ileum from the surgical specimen. Clones were sequenced by immunoSEQ multiplex PCR, and TCRdb holds only the in-frame ones, with some missing. The table shows under 13,000 clones, with 87% occurring only once. Input material: ileal tissue. The receptors were sampled from an adult with Crohn's disease.

This chain links TRBV6-5 with TRBJ2-1; D might be TRBD1 (6 bases). The CDR3 spans 12 residues. V lost 7 bases and J 6 bases, leaving 10 bases between the germline ends. CDR1 is MNHEY, CDR2 SVGAGI, per germline. The CDR3 sequence is CASKGQINEQFF. The CDR3 DNA reads as TGTGCCAGCAAAGGACAGATCAATGAGCAGTTCTTC.

This chain joins TRBV6-6 and TRBJ1-1, with D possibly being TRBD1 (6 bases). This CDR3 is 14 amino acids long. The ends were cut back, 6 bases at V and 0 bases at J, with 11 bases in the middle. CDR1 and CDR2 (germline): MNHNY, SVGAGI (reference sequence). The CDR3 DNA reads TGTGCCAGCAGCGTACAGGGCATGAACACTGAAGCTTTCTTT. Translated: CASSVQGMNTEAFF.

This clone appeared once. The chain has TRBV30 and TRBJ2-3; D uncertain. CDR1 is GTSNPN, CDR2 SVGIG, per germline (reference sequence). This CDR3 region has 13 residues. V lost 5 bases and J 7 bases, leaving 16 bases between the germline ends. CDR3 in DNA: TGTGCCTGGGGTCGTAAGGACGGTTATACGCAGTATTTT. Translating gives CAWGRKDGYTQYF.

This chain uses TRBV5-1 with TRBJ1-1; D is undetermined. The V end lost 4 bases, the J end lost 2 bases, and 12 bases lay between the germline ends. The CDR3 length is 14 residues. Germline lookup yields CDR1 SGHRS and CDR2 YFSETQ. In nucleotides, the CDR3 is TGCGCCAGCAGCCTCTCTCTGGGAAACACTGAAGCTTTCTTT. Its protein is CASSLSLGNTEAFF.

This clone is medium-sized in the sample. V gene TRBV28 combines with J gene TRBJ1-1; 8 positions match TRBD1. The CDR3 runs to 14 residues. Germline loops: CDR1 MDHEN, CDR2 SYDVKM. The ends lost 3 bases at V and 5 bases at J; junction bases unmatched: 5. CDR3 coding DNA: TGTGCCAGCAGTTTTTCTACAGGGGGAACTGAAGCTTTCTTT. It encodes CASSFSTGGTEAFF.

The rearrangement links TRBV18 to TRBJ1-5, with a possible D match to TRBD1 (5 bases). The CDR3 consists of 14 residues. V was shortened by 4 bases and J by 2 bases, with 9 bases between the two germline ends. Germline V gene lookup returns CDR1 KGHSH and CDR2 LQKENI. The CDR3 here is CASSQGLGNQPQHF. The DNA for the CDR3 is TGTGCCAGCTCACAGGGGCTTGGCAATCAGCCCCAGCATTTT.

V and J are TRBV4-2 and TRBJ1-2; D possibly corresponds to TRBD1 (5 bases). This CDR3 contains 15 residues. With 0 bases removed from V and 2 bases from J, the gap between germline ends came to 10 bases. Germline CDR1 is LGHNA and CDR2 is YNFKEQ. The CDR3 DNA sequence: TGTGCCAGCAGCCAAGATCTCGGGGGGAACTATGGCTACACCTTC. Encoded protein: CASSQDLGGNYGYTF.

The chain recombines TRBV30 with TRBJ2-1; the D is unclear. CDR3 length: 11 residues. Per the germline V gene, CDR1 is GTSNPN and CDR2 is SVGIG (reference sequence). V was shortened by 0 bases and J by 6 bases, with 3 bases between the two germline ends. The CDR3 sequence: CAWSVSNEQFF. The DNA for the CDR3 is TGTGCCTGGAGTGTAAGCAATGAGCAGTTCTTC.

The chain carries TRBV5-8 and TRBJ2-1, with D maybe TRBD2 (6 bases). In germline, CDR1 is SGHTS, CDR2 YDEGEE. This CDR3 contains 16 residues. The V end was cut by 1 base, the J end by 0 bases, with 11 bases between. The CDR3 DNA is TGTGCCAGCAGCTTGTTTGGGGGGAGCTCCTACAATGAGCAGTTCTTC. Protein product: CASSLFGGSSYNEQFF. Complete variable domain (other parts from reference TRBV5-8 and TRBJ2-1): EAGVTQSPTHLIKTRGQQATLRCSPISGHTSVYWYQQALGLGLQFLLWYDEGEERNRGNFPPRFSGRQFPNYSSELNVNALELEDSALYLCASSLFGGSSYNEQFFGPGTRLTVL.

V is TRBV7-8 and J is TRBJ2-7; no reliable D call. CDR1 SGHVS and CDR2 FQNEAQ come from the germline V gene. V lost 2 bases and J lost 5, with 13 bases in between. The CDR3 sequence is 14 residues long. Here the CDR3 reads CASSLRARRDEQYV. CDR3 DNA: TGTGCCAGCAGCTTAAGGGCCCGAAGGGACGAGCAGTACGTC.

The table lists this clone with a count of one. The rearrangement links TRBV7-2 to TRBJ1-2; TRBD1 aligns across 9 bases. Germline V gives CDR1 SGHTA, CDR2 FQGNSA. The V and J ends lost 5 bases and 9 bases, in that order; junction bases with no gene match: 10. The CDR3 has 14 amino acids. The CDR3 reads CASSPGQGIRSYTF. CDR3 DNA: TGTGCCAGCAGCCCAGGACAGGGGATCCGAAGCTACACCTTC.

The chain couples TRBV30 to TRBJ2-7; 10 positions match TRBD1. V gave up 3 bases and J gave up 3 bases; unmatched junction bases: 11. CDR1 and CDR2 (germline): GTSNPN, SVGIG (reference sequence). The CDR3 is 16 amino acids. This CDR3 reads CAWRGMMGQGFYEQYF. The CDR3 DNA sequence: TGTGCCTGGAGGGGAATGATGGGACAGGGGTTCTACGAGCAGTACTTC.

V and J are TRBV10-3 and TRBJ1-5; the D gene is possibly TRBD1 (5 bases). The CDR3 sequence is 17 residues long. Per the germline V gene, CDR1 is ENHRY and CDR2 is SYGVKD. V shed 6 bases and J shed 3 bases, with 21 bases lying between them. In DNA form, the CDR3 reads TGTGCCATCAGCAACCGGGACCCGGGGCGACTCAATCAGCCCCAGCATTTT. Amino acid sequence: CAISNRDPGRLNQPQHF.

The V gene is TRBV5-1, the J gene TRBJ2-2; 8 bases fit TRBD2. V shed 4 bases, J shed 8 bases, and the junction held 10 bases outside the gene matches. CDR3 length: 15 amino acids. Germline V CDR1 and CDR2: SGHRS, YFSETQ. CDR3 coding DNA: TGCGCCAGCAGCGCCGGGACTAGTTTCCAGGGGGAGCTGTTTTTT. It translates to CASSAGTSFQGELFF.

In DNA, the CDR3 is TGTGCCAGCAGCGCGGCGGGGGGCCGCAATGAGCAGTTCTTC. Its translation is CASSAAGGRNEQFF. The rearrangement joins TRBV11-2 to TRBJ2-1; 8 bases match TRBD2. CDR3 length: 14 amino acids. Trimming took 5 bases from V and 6 from J; bases not matched to a gene: 6. Germline lookup yields CDR1 SGHAT and CDR2 FQNNGV.

The chain recombines TRBV5-1 with TRBJ2-2; 9 nucleotides agree with TRBD2. The V and J ends lost 7 bases and 2 bases, in that order; junction bases with no gene match: 9. The CDR3 is made up of 16 amino acids. In germline, CDR1 is SGHRS, CDR2 YFSETQ. The CDR3 nucleotides read TGCGCCAGCGCGGCCCGTAGCGGGAGCAACACCGGGGAGCTGTTTTTT. As protein: CASAARSGSNTGELFF.

The rearrangement uses TRBV7-3 and TRBJ2-3; 9 bases match TRBD1. There are 16 residues in the CDR3. Germline V lookup: CDR1 SGHTA, CDR2 FQGTGA. The ends lost 2 bases at V and 3 bases at J; junction bases unmatched: 6. The DNA for the CDR3 is TGTGCCAGCAGCTTATCCGGGGACAGGGTAACAGATACGCAGTATTTT. Translated: CASSLSGDRVTDTQYF.

The chain carries TRBV9 and TRBJ1-5; D is unresolved. V gave up 0 bases and J gave up 4 bases, with 5 bases separating them. The CDR3 has 13 amino acids. The germline gives CDR1 SGDLS, CDR2 YYNGEE. CDR3 DNA: TGTGCCAGCAGCGTAGGAGTTAATCAGCCCCAGCATTTT. As protein: CASSVGVNQPQHF.